Sequencing of this T cell receptor (beta chain) was carried out in a study of T cell changes during pregnancy in multiple sclerosis. The assay was immunoSEQ multiplex PCR, and TCRdb's table has in-frame clones only and misses some. The sample lists 84,000 or so clones; over 90% were seen once. This clone came up once. This CDR3 spans 15 amino acids. Trimming left V 7 bases short and J 0 bases short, with 13 bases between. Germline assignment: CDR1 LNHDA and CDR2 SQIVND (reference sequence). This TCR came from a female donor with multiple sclerosis, enrolled in a pregnancy study. Sequencing used peripheral blood, obtained in the third trimester of pregnancy. The chain recombines TRBV19 with TRBJ1-5; D not certain. The CDR3, as DNA: TGTGCCAGTATGGTAAAACTCTATAGCAATCAGCCCCAGCATTTT. This gives the protein CASMVKLYSNQPQHF.